A single sample gave rise to the 9 T cell receptor beta chains below, sequenced in a study of T cells in Graves' hyperthyroidism and ophthalmopathy (dated 2019 in TCRdb). The method behind the library was multiplex PCR. Sequencing took place on an Illumina HiSeq 2000. TCR beta CDR3 regions were amplified from RNA transcripts. The TCR CDR3 was subjected to a first round of RT-PCR using the HTBI primer set and the Qiagen OneStep RT-PCR kit. TCRdb trimmed public reads at Q25 via fastp, called clones via MiXCR and kept in-frame beta chains. Each record represents a unique CDR3 protein, reported with the most common genes and DNA among its rows. In this sample the table shows about 480,000 distinct CDR3 sequences, around an eighth of which occur a single time. Together, the top ten hold less than 20% of the sample. Sequencing was performed on blood. These receptor sequences come from a woman aged 18-35 years with Graves' hyperthyroidism.

This clonotype showed up many times. CDR3 loop: CASSPQTEFRPLNYGYTF. DNA of the CDR3: TGTGCCAGCAGCCCCCAGACGGAGTTCCGTCCTCTTAACTATGGCTACACCTTC. The rearrangement uses TRBV7-2 and TRBJ1-2; unclear D gene. Germline V gene sequence: CDR1 SGHTA, CDR2 FQGNSA. The CDR3 length is 18 residues. Trimming shortened V by 5 bases and J by 1 base, and 23 bases separated the two germline ends.

The chain combines TRBV19 with TRBJ1-1; 7 nucleotides align to TRBD1. CDR3 length equals 16 residues. Germline V gives CDR1 LNHDA, CDR2 SQIVND (reference sequence). With V trimmed by 5 bases and J by 4 bases, 13 bases remained unmatched. The CDR3 reads CASSPRQGVGGTEAFF. The CDR3 DNA follows: TGTGCCAGTAGTCCCAGACAGGGAGTAGGTGGCACTGAAGCTTTCTTT. The full variable domain, its missing parts supplied by reference TRBV19 and TRBJ1-1, is DGGITQSPKYLFRKEGQNVTLSCEQNLNHDAMYWYRQDPGQGLRLIYYSQIVNDFQKGDIAEGYSVSREKKESFPLTVTSAQKNPTAFYLCASSPRQGVGGTEAFFGQGTRLTVV.

The chain has TRBV11-2 and TRBJ2-6; D is undetermined. Trimming left V 2 bases short and J 0 bases short, with 8 bases between. CDR3 length: 16 amino acids. The germline CDR1 and CDR2 sequences are SGHAT and FQNNGV. CDR3 residues: CASSLKGFSGANVLTF. CDR3 sequence (DNA): TGTGCCAGCAGCTTAAAAGGATTCTCTGGGGCCAACGTCCTGACTTTC.

In this sample, this clonotype turned up many times. This chain joins TRBV11-2 and TRBJ1-4; D not certain. The CDR3 extends over 13 amino acids. With 4 bases removed from V and 8 bases from J, the gap between germline ends came to 11 bases. Germline V gene lookup returns CDR1 SGHAT and CDR2 FQNNGV. The CDR3 spells CASSSHWTEKLFF. The CDR3 DNA sequence: TGTGCCAGCAGCTCTCACTGGACGGAAAAACTGTTTTTT.

In its sample, this clonotype was seen many times. The rearrangement uses TRBV7-2 and TRBJ1-1; D possibly corresponds to TRBD1 (6 bases). The germline gives CDR1 SGHTA, CDR2 FQGNSA. This CDR3 has 15 amino acids. V was clipped by 5 bases and J by 5 bases, with 18 bases between them. This CDR3 reads CASSHQQGVGTEAFF. The CDR3, as DNA: TGTGCCAGCAGCCACCAACAGGGAGTAGGGACTGAAGCTTTCTTT. The full variable domain, rest sourced from reference TRBV7-2 and TRBJ1-1, is GAGVSQSPSNKVTEKGKDVELRCDPISGHTALYWYRQSLGQGLEFLIYFQGNSAPDKSGLPSDRFSAERTGGSVSTLTIQRTQQEDSAVYLCASSHQQGVGTEAFFGQGTRLTVV.

This clonotype was observed many times. The chain recombines TRBV7-2 with TRBJ2-1; D unclear. V was cut by 7 bases and J by 9 bases, with 10 bases left in between. In germline, CDR1 is SGHTA, CDR2 FQGNSA. The CDR3 extends over 11 amino acids. The CDR3 region is CASNKRFEQFF. The CDR3 bases are TGTGCCAGCAACAAAAGGTTTGAGCAGTTCTTC.

This clonotype was seen repeatedly, ten times or more. V is TRBV2 and J is TRBJ2-7; 9 bases align to TRBD2. Germline CDR1 SNHLY, CDR2 FYNNEI. V was pared by 6 bases and J by 7 bases, with 13 bases of the junction left unmatched. CDR3 length equals 15 residues. CDR3 residues: CASRNGGRAPGEQYV. The CDR3 DNA reads TGTGCCAGCAGGAACGGCGGGAGGGCCCCCGGGGAGCAGTACGTC.

The chain is built from TRBV18 and TRBJ2-1, with D unclear. This CDR3 region has 14 residues. Germline V gene data show CDR1 as KGHSH and CDR2 as LQKENI. Between the trimmed V and J ends, which lost 0 bases and 4 bases, there was a span of 7 bases. CDR3 amino acids: CASSPPSLYNEQFF. CDR3 nucleotides: TGTGCCAGCTCACCACCATCTTTATACAATGAGCAGTTCTTC.

This clonotype was detected many times. The chain carries TRBV7-2 and TRBJ2-7; tentatively, D is TRBD2 (6 bases). This CDR3 has 15 amino acids. In germline, CDR1 is SGHTA, CDR2 FQGNSA. The V end lost 2 bases, the J end lost 6 bases, and 17 bases lay between the germline ends. The CDR3 spells CASSLRGTGSIEQYF. In DNA, the CDR3 is TGTGCCAGCAGCTTACGGGGGACCGGGTCTATCGAGCAGTACTTC.